Presented here are 17 T cell receptor beta chains from one specimen sequenced in a study of early T cells in non-severe SARS-CoV-2 infection. MiXCR was run by TCRdb on the 5' RACE reads, yielding one entry per CDR3 protein. This sample has about 100,000 distinct CDR3 sequences; roughly 13% occur once, and the top ten carry about 2.3%. The sample taken for sequencing was whole blood. The source of these receptors is an adult who was a healthcare worker with PCR-confirmed SARS-CoV-2 infection or an uninfected control (not recorded which).

This rearrangement joins TRBV6-1 to TRBJ2-7; TRBD1 aligns across 7 bases. V lost 11 bases and J lost 1; bases outside the gene matches: 8. This CDR3 region has 13 residues. The germline V gene has CDR1 MNHNS and CDR2 SASEGT. CDR3 sequence: CAGSRDSSYEQYF. In DNA, the CDR3 is TGTGCCGGAAGCCGGGACAGTTCCTACGAGCAGTACTTC.

This clonotype was counted at least ten times. V gene TRBV28 combines with J gene TRBJ2-3; 7 bases are shared with TRBD1. The germline gives CDR1 MDHEN, CDR2 SYDVKM. This CDR3 has 22 residues. The ends lost 6 bases at V and 4 bases at J; junction bases unmatched: 31. The CDR3 region is CASSIGGFRGTKGEITPDTQYF. CDR3 nucleotides: TGTGCCAGCAGCATAGGGGGCTTCAGGGGCACAAAGGGAGAAATAACCCCAGATACGCAGTATTTT.

This clonotype has a handful of counts. The chain couples TRBV19 to TRBJ2-6; no clear D gene. CDR3 size: 12 residues. The V end was cut by 3 bases, the J end by 3 bases, with 0 bases between. Germline CDR1 reads LNHDA; CDR2 reads SQIVND (reference sequence). The CDR3 protein is CASSIGANVLTF. CDR3 in DNA: TGTGCCAGTAGTATTGGGGCCAACGTCCTGACTTTC.

This clonotype turned up a few times. The CDR3 bases are TGTGCCAGCAGCAAAACAGGGAGCACCGGGGAGCTGTTTTTT. Protein: CASSKTGSTGELFF. This chain connects TRBV7-3 to TRBJ2-2; D is possibly TRBD1 (6 bases). Germline CDR1 and CDR2: SGHTA and FQGTGA. V lost 5 bases and J 4 bases, leaving 11 bases between the germline ends. CDR3 length: 14 amino acids.

The rearrangement uses TRBV5-1 and TRBJ1-2; TRBD1 is a possible D gene (5 bases). The V gene lost 4 bases and the J gene lost 5 bases, with 18 bases spanning the gap. The CDR3 sequence is 15 residues long. CDR1 and CDR2 from the germline V gene are SGHRS and YFSETQ. As DNA, the CDR3 is TGCGCCAGCAGCCCCGCGGGGCCGCGTGATTATGGCTACACCTTC. Amino acids: CASSPAGPRDYGYTF.

This clonotype was counted many times. CDR3 nucleotides: TGTGCCAGCAGTTATCCTAGCGGGGGTTCAAGCGGGGAGCTGTTTTTT. Residues: CASSYPSGGSSGELFF. The chain combines TRBV6-2 or TRBV6-3 with TRBJ2-2; TRBD2 agrees at 10 bases. The ends lost 3 bases at V and 7 bases at J; junction bases unmatched: 8. There are 16 residues in the CDR3. Germline CDR1 is MNHEY and CDR2 is SVGEGT.

This clonotype was seen ten or more times. The chain has TRBV27 and TRBJ1-1; TRBD1 might be the D (5 bases). V was trimmed by 3 bases and J by 0 bases, leaving 11 bases between them. Germline V gene sequence: CDR1 MNHEY, CDR2 SMNVEV (reference sequence). The CDR3 contains 15 residues. The CDR3 nucleotides read TGTGCCAGCAGTTTTACAGGCAAGATGAACACTGAAGCTTTCTTT. It yields the protein CASSFTGKMNTEAFF.

This clonotype has only a few counts. The chain links TRBV6-6 to TRBJ2-3; 10 bases map to TRBD2. Germline V CDR1 and CDR2: MNHNY, SVGAGI (reference sequence). Trimming took 6 bases from V and 2 from J; bases not matched to a gene: 8. The CDR3 loop spans 16 amino acids. The DNA for the CDR3 is TGTGCCAGCAGCAGTATAGGACTAGCGGTCACAGATACGCAGTATTTT. Translating it yields CASSSIGLAVTDTQYF.

A few counts support this clonotype. V gene TRBV11-2 combines with J gene TRBJ1-1, with a weak D call TRBD1 (5 bases). Germline V gene data show CDR1 as SGHAT and CDR2 as FQNNGV. The CDR3 extends over 12 amino acids. V was shortened by 5 bases and J by 11 bases, with 15 bases between the two germline ends. The CDR3 loop is CASSEGNWQAFF. CDR3 coding DNA: TGTGCCAGCAGCGAGGGGAATTGGCAGGCTTTCTTT.

J is TRBJ1-1 and V is TRBV7-9; TRBD1 might be the D (5 bases). The ends were cut back, 4 bases at V and 0 bases at J, with 15 bases in the middle. CDR1 is SEHNR and CDR2 is FQNEAQ in the germline V gene (reference sequence). The CDR3 is 16 amino acids. The CDR3 DNA reads as TGTGCCAGCAGCTGGGGCCGCAGGAACATGAACACTGAAGCTTTCTTT. Its translation is CASSWGRRNMNTEAFF.

This clonotype was counted between two and nine times. The CDR3 region has the DNA TGTGCCAGCAGTAGCGTGGGAAATGGGGAGACCCAGTACTTC. Amino acid sequence: CASSSVGNGETQYF. This chain joins TRBV6-5 and TRBJ2-5; no clear D gene. The ends were cut back, 5 bases at V and 5 bases at J, with 15 bases in the middle. CDR1 is MNHEY and CDR2 is SVGAGI in the germline V gene. The CDR3 spans 14 residues.

This clonotype turned up a few times. The V and J genes are TRBV3-1 and TRBJ2-3; no clear D gene. Per the germline V gene, CDR1 is LGHDT and CDR2 is YNNKEL (reference sequence). V shed 4 bases and J shed 3 bases, with 8 bases lying between them. This CDR3 is built from 13 residues. The CDR3: CASSPGRTDTQYF. The CDR3 coding sequence is TGTGCCAGCAGCCCAGGACGGACAGATACGCAGTATTTT.

This clonotype occurred many times. The chain links TRBV5-4 to TRBJ1-1; tentative D call: TRBD1 (5 bases). CDR3 size: 16 residues. The germline V gene encodes CDR1 SGHNT and CDR2 YYREEE (reference sequence). V was shortened by 1 base and J by 7 bases, with 20 bases between the two germline ends. The chain's CDR3 is CASSLSFRASQGEAFF. In DNA, the CDR3 is TGTGCCAGCAGCTTGAGTTTCCGGGCCTCCCAGGGTGAAGCTTTCTTT.

This clonotype turned up a few times. The chain employs TRBV29-1 and TRBJ2-5; D is perhaps TRBD2 (6 bases). This CDR3 has 13 amino acids. Germline V gene data show CDR1 as SQVTM and CDR2 as ANQGSEA. V lost 3 bases to trimming and J lost 7 bases, with 15 bases between them. The CDR3: CSVERDGRRTQYF. The CDR3 DNA reads TGCAGCGTTGAGCGGGACGGCAGGCGGACCCAGTACTTC.

As for this clonotype: A much larger clone lies a single base off, so this may be a read error. This sequence joins TRBV6-2 or TRBV6-3 and TRBJ2-1; D ambiguous. Per the germline V gene, CDR1 is MNHEY and CDR2 is SVGEGT. With 2 bases removed from V and 0 bases from J, the gap between germline ends came to 11 bases. This CDR3 spans 16 amino acids. CDR3 region: CASSYQQQASYNEQFF. As DNA, the CDR3 is TGTGCCAGCAGTTACCAGCAGCAGGCCTCCTACAATGAGCAGTTCTTC.

This clonotype was detected ten times or more. The CDR3 sequence: CASSPRGRAQETQYF. CDR3 coding DNA: TGTGCCAGCAGCCCCAGGGGTAGGGCGCAAGAGACCCAGTACTTC. The chain is built from TRBV7-2 and TRBJ2-5; the D gene is possibly TRBD1 (6 bases). Looked up from germline, CDR1 is SGHTA and CDR2 is FQGNSA. CDR3 length equals 15 residues. V was shortened by 5 bases and J by 2 bases, with 15 bases between the two germline ends. The full variable domain, its missing parts supplied by reference TRBV7-2 and TRBJ2-5, is GAGVSQSPSNKVTEKGKDVELRCDPISGHTALYWYRQSLGQGLEFLIYFQGNSAPDKSGLPSDRFSAERTGGSVSTLTIQRTQQEDSAVYLCASSPRGRAQETQYFGPGTRLLVL.

The chain links TRBV5-1 to TRBJ1-2; D is undetermined. This CDR3 has 14 amino acids. V gave up 3 bases and J gave up 3 bases, with 12 bases separating them. Germline CDR1 SGHRS, CDR2 YFSETQ. The CDR3 DNA reads TGCGCCAGCAGCTCCGGAGCGGTGGACTATGGCTACACCTTC. This sequence encodes CASSSGAVDYGYTF.